This TCR beta chain was captured by sequencing in a study of blood T cells in healthy people across ages. Study conclusions and caveats: Higher diversity, along with more naive CD4+ cells, distinguished long-lived donors from aged donors. In the absence of known donor CMV status, changes in expanded clonotypes were possibly confounded. PBMCs that were unsorted prevented a conclusive naive versus antigen-experienced comparison.

Per the germline V gene, CDR1 is DFQATT and CDR2 is SNEGSKA (reference sequence). With 1 base clipped from V and 0 bases from J, the junction kept 8 bases outside the gene matches. The CDR3 runs 16 residues. Next came a second PCR, run for roughly 6 to 11 cycles, which used a sample-barcoded 5' primer along with a J-beta primer mix. Every cDNA was tagged by a template-switch adaptor with 12 random nucleotides. In TCRdb, the 5' RACE reads were re-called with MiXCR into one record per CDR3 protein. Of some 900,000 distinct CDR3 sequences listed, about 48% were seen once; the top ten hold around an eighth. This clonotype was recorded a few times. As yet, its antigen is unknown.

This TCR derives from a man aged 30 to 39 in good health. V usage is TRBV20-1 and J usage is TRBJ1-1, with 7 bases lining up with TRBD1. Sequencing used blood. CDR3 amino acids: CSARAQGTVMNTEAFF. The CDR3 coding sequence is TGCAGTGCTAGAGCTCAGGGGACAGTAATGAACACTGAAGCTTTCTTT.